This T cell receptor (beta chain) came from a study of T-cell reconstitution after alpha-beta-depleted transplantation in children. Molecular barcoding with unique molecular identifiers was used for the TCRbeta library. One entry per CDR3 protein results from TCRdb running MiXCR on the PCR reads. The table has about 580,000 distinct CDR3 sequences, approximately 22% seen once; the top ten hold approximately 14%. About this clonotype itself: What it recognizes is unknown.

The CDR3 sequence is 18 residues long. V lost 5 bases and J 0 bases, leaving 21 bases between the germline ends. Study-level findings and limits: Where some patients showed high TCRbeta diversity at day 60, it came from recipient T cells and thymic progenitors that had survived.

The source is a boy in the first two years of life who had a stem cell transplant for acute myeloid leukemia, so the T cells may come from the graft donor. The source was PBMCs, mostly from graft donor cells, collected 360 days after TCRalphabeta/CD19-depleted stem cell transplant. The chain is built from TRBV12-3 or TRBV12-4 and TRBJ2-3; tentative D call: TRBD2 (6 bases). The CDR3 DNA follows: TGTGCCAGCAGTCTCCTCGCCAATGTAGCGGCCAGCACAGATACGCAGTATTTT. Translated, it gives CASSLLANVAASTDTQYF.